This T cell receptor beta chain is drawn from a study of T cell responses to AZD1222 COVID-19 vaccine. Looked up from germline, CDR1 is SGDLS and CDR2 is YYNGEE. V was pared by 3 bases and J by 8 bases, with 14 bases between. CDR3 size: 13 residues. Here immunoSEQ multiplex PCR was the method, and the copy in TCRdb shows in-frame clones only, minus some. The sample holds approximately 110,000 clones, 82% seen once. The chain is built from TRBV9 and TRBJ1-2; D possibly corresponds to TRBD1 (6 bases). This specimen consisted of peripheral blood, obtained on day 0 of AZD1222 vaccination. The TCR comes from an adult in good health. This chain's CDR3 is CASSARTAQGYTF. CDR3 DNA sequence: TGTGCCAGCAGCGCCCGGACAGCTCAGGGCTACACCTTC.